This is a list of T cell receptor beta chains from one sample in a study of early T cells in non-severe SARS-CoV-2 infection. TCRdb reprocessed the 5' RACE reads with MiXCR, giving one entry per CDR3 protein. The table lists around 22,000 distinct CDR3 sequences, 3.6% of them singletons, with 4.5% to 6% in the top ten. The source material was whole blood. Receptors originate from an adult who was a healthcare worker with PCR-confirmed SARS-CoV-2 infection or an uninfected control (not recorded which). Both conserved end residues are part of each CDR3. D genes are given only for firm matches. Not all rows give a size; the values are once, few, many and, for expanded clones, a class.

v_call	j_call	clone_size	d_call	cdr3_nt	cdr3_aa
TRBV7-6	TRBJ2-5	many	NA	TGTGCCAGCTTACCGTTCGGCGCGCAAGAGACCCAGTACTTC	CASLPFGAQETQYF
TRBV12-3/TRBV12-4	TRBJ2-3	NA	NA	TGTGCCAGCAGTTTTACGGGTATCACAGATACGCAGTATTTT	CASSFTGITDTQYF
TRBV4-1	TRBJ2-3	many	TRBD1	TGCGCCAGCAGCCACGGGACAGGGAGCACAGATACGCAGTATTTT	CASSHGTGSTDTQYF
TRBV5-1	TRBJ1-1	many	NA	TGCGCCAGCAGAGTAGACGGAGCGAACACTGAAGCTTTCTTT	CASRVDGANTEAFF
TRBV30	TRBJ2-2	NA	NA	TGTGCCTGGAGTGTCCGGGGGAACACCGGGGAGCTGTTTTTT	CAWSVRGNTGELFF
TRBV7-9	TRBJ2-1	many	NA	TGTGCCAGCAGCTTAGCTGGTCTTCTGGATGAGCAGTTCTTC	CASSLAGLLDEQFF
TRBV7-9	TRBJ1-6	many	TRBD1	TGTGCCAGCAGCTTAGCCCTCTCGACCAGGGGGCTCGGTTCACCCCTCCACTTT	CASSLALSTRGLGSPLHF
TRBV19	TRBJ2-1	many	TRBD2	TGTGCCAGTAGTTGGCTTCTAGCGGGAGGGCGAAATGAGCAGTTCTTC	CASSWLLAGGRNEQFF
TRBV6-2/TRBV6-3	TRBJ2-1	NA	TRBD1	TGTGCCAGCAGAAAAGGACAGGTTTACAATGAGCAGTTCTTC	CASRKGQVYNEQFF
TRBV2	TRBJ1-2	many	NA	TGTGCCAGCAGTCTAGGGTCCAACTATGGCTACACCTTC	CASSLGSNYGYTF
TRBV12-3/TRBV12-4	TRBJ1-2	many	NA	TGTGCCAGCACTAAATCCGATAACTATGGCTACACCTTC	CASTKSDNYGYTF
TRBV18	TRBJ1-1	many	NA	TGTGCCAGCTCACCCCTGGACACTGAAGCTTTCTTT	CASSPLDTEAFF
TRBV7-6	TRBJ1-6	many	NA	TGTGCCAGCAGCTTGAAGTTATCCGGGGATAATTCACCCCTCCACTTT	CASSLKLSGDNSPLHF
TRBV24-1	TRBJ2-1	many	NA	TGTGCCACCTCGGGTAATTTACCCAATGAGCAGTTCTTC	CATSGNLPNEQFF
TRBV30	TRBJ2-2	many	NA	TGTGCCTGGAGAACCCATTTGACAGACGGGGAGCTGTTTTTT	CAWRTHLTDGELFF
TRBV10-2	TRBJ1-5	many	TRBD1	TGCGCCAGCAGCCCGACAGGGGGAAATCAGCCCCAGCATTTT	CASSPTGGNQPQHF
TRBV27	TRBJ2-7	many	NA	TGTGCCAGCAGTACCGGACAGACCTACGAGCAGTACTTC	CASSTGQTYEQYF
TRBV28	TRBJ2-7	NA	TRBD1	TGTGCCAGCAGTTCCCCCAGGGGGCTGGACGAGCAGTACTTC	CASSSPRGLDEQYF
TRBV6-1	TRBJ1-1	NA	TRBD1	TGTGCCAGCAGTGAAGAGGCAGGGGGATGGACTGAAGCTTTCTTT	CASSEEAGGWTEAFF
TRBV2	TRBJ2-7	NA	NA	TGTGCCAGCAGTGAGGCAGCAAACCCCCTCGAGCAGTACTTC	CASSEAANPLEQYF
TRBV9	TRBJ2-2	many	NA	TGTGCCAGCAGCGTAGTTGCAGAAAACACCGGGGAGCTGTTTTTT	CASSVVAENTGELFF
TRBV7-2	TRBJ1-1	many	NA	TGTGCCAGCAGGAACACTGAAGCTTTCTTT	CASRNTEAFF
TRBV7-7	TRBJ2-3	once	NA	TGTGCTAGCAGCCCCGAGGTTGGGACAGATACGCAGTATTTT	CASSPEVGTDTQYF
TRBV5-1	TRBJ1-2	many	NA	TGCGCCAGCAGCCAGGGGTTTGGCTACACCTTC	CASSQGFGYTF
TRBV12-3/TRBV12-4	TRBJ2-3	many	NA	TGTGCCAGCAGTTTAGCGAGGGGGACAGATACGCAGTATTTT	CASSLARGTDTQYF
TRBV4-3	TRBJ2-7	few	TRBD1	TGCGCCAGCAGCTCCGGGACAGGGGGCGTCTACGAGCAGTACTTC	CASSSGTGGVYEQYF
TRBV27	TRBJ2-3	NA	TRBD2	TGTGCCAGCAGCGAACTAGCGGGAAGGGCAGATACGCAGTATTTT	CASSELAGRADTQYF
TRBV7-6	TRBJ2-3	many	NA	TGTGCCAGCAGCTTAGGACTAGACACAGATACGCAGTATTTT	CASSLGLDTDTQYF
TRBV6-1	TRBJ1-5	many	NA	TGTGCCAGCAGTGAAACGAAAGGCAGTGTAAGCAATCAGCCCCAGCATTTT	CASSETKGSVSNQPQHF